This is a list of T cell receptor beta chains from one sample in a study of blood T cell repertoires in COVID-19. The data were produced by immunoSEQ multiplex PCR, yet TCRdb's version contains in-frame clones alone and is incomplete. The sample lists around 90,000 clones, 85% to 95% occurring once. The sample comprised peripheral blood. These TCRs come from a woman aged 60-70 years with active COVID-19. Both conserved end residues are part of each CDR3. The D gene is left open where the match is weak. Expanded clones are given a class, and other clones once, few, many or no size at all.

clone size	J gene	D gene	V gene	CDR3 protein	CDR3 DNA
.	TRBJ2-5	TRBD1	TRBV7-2	CASRGQGTVQETQYF	TGTGCCAGCAGGGGACAGGGCACGGTACAAGAGACCCAGTACTTC
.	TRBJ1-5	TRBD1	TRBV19	CASSEPGQQGAWPQHF	TGTGCCAGTAGCGAGCCGGGACAGCAAGGGGCATGGCCCCAGCATTTT
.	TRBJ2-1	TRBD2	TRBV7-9	CASSSAAGGWFF	TGTGCCAGCAGCTCCGCGGCGGGAGGGTGGTTCTTC
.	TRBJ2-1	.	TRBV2	CASSGRLASSYNEQFF	TGTGCCAGCAGTGGAAGGTTAGCGAGTTCCTACAATGAGCAGTTCTTC
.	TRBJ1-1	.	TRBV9	CASSVVPDTEAFF	TGTGCCAGCAGCGTAGTCCCGGACACTGAAGCTTTCTTT
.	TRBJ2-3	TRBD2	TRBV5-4	CASSPGTSGGAPDTQYF	TGTGCCAGCAGCCCCGGGACTAGCGGGGGGGCACCAGATACGCAGTATTTT
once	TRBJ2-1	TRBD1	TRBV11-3	CASSDHRGLSYNEQFF	TGTGCCAGCAGCGACCACAGGGGCTTGTCCTACAATGAGCAGTTCTTC
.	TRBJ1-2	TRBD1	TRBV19	CASRGTGDGYTF	TGTGCCAGTAGGGGGACAGGGGATGGCTACACCTTC
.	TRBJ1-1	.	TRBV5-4	CASSSDTKGTEAFF	TGTGCCAGCAGCTCAGACACCAAGGGGACTGAAGCTTTCTTT
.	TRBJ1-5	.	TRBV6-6	CASSVMGGNQPQHF	TGTGCCAGCAGTGTTATGGGAGGCAATCAGCCCCAGCATTTT
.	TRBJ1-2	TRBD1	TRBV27	CASRLQGAGGYTF	TGTGCCAGCAGGCTGCAGGGGGCAGGGGGCTACACCTTC
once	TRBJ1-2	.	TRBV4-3	CASSQDLGGPYGYTF	TGCGCCAGCAGCCAAGATCTAGGGGGTCCCTATGGCTACACCTTC
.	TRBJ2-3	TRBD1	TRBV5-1	CASSQGQGSTDTQYF	TGCGCCAGCAGCCAAGGACAGGGGAGCACAGATACGCAGTATTTT
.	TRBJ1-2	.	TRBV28	CASTGGNYDYTF	TGTGCCAGTACTGGGGGGAACTATGACTACACCTTC
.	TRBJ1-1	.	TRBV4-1	CASSPRGANTEAFF	TGCGCCAGCAGCCCCAGGGGCGCGAACACTGAAGCTTTCTTT
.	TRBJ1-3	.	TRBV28	CASSSGLFGNTIYF	TGTGCCAGCAGTTCTGGACTATTCGGAAACACCATATATTTT
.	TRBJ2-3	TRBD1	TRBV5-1	CASSLRQGGGTQYF	TGCGCCAGCAGCTTGCGACAGGGTGGTGGTACGCAGTATTTT
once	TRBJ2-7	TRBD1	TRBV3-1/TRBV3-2	CASSRDRVVWEQYF	TGTGCCAGCAGCCGGGACAGGGTCGTGTGGGAGCAGTACTTC
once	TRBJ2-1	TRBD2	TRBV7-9	CASSSSRERGAHEQFF	TGTGCCAGCAGCTCCTCCCGGGAGCGGGGGGCCCATGAGCAGTTCTTC
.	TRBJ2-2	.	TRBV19	CASSPHTTGELFF	TGTGCCAGTAGTCCCCACACCACCGGGGAGCTGTTTTTT
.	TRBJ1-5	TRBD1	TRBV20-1	CSASRTGNQPQHF	TGCAGTGCTAGTAGGACAGGTAATCAGCCCCAGCATTTT
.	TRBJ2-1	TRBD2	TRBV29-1	CSVGRGSGGANEQFF	TGCAGCGTGGGCAGGGGTAGCGGGGGGGCGAATGAGCAGTTCTTC
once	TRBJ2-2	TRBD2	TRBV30	CAWSPLAGRTGELFF	TGTGCCTGGAGTCCACTAGCGGGACGAACCGGGGAGCTGTTTTTT
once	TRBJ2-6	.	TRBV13	CASSSTEGANVLTF	TGTGCCAGCAGCTCGACGGAGGGGGCCAACGTCCTGACTTTC
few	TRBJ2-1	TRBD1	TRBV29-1	CSVAAGTGKNNEQFF	TGCAGCGTTGCTGCCGGGACAGGGAAAAACAATGAGCAGTTCTTC
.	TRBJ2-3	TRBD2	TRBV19	CASSIGSGGPTSTDTQYF	TGTGCCAGTAGTATTGGCAGCGGGGGGCCCACAAGCACAGATACGCAGTATTTT